These 16 T cell receptor beta chains came from one sample sequenced in a study of CD8+ T cells in alopecia areata. The sequencing template was cDNA reverse transcribed from extracted RNA. Sequenced by immunoSEQ multiplex PCR; TCRdb stores in-frame clones only, minus some. The table has 15,000 to 20,000 clones, 59% seen once. Treatment in this sample: oral pan-JAK inhibitor, 5-10 mg twice daily. Lesional scalp tissue (obtained by punch biopsy) and peripheral blood were collected from alopecia areata patients. The sample in question was skin, obtained at week 4, from a patient treated with tofacitinib. The receptors stem from a human donor with alopecia areata.

The rearrangement joins TRBV30 to TRBJ1-2, with D unclear. The CDR3 sequence is 12 residues long. CDR1 and CDR2 from the germline V gene are GTSNPN and SVGIG (reference sequence). The V end lost 2 bases, the J end lost 8 bases, and 12 bases lay between the germline ends. CDR3: CAWSRQNLGYTF. CDR3 coding DNA: TGTGCCTGGAGTAGGCAAAACCTCGGCTACACCTTC.

This clone was counted between two and nine times. The gene calls are TRBV28 and TRBJ2-3; perhaps TRBD2 as D (6 bases). The germline CDR1 and CDR2 sequences are MDHEN and SYDVKM. The V gene lost 6 bases and the J gene lost 2 bases, with 15 bases spanning the gap. The CDR3 has 15 amino acids. CDR3: CASSSGTYITDTQYF. The CDR3 nucleotides are TGTGCCAGCAGCTCCGGGACTTACATCACAGATACGCAGTATTTT.

The chain links TRBV7-2 to TRBJ1-1, with D possibly TRBD1 on 5 matching bases. Trimming pared 3 bases from V and 0 bases from J, leaving 17 bases between. Per the germline V gene, CDR1 is SGHTA and CDR2 is FQGNSA. The CDR3 runs to 17 residues. In DNA form, the CDR3 reads TGTGCCAGCAGCTTGATCGGGTTTGGGGCCATGAACACTGAAGCTTTCTTT. Translation gives CASSLIGFGAMNTEAFF.

The chain employs TRBV2 and TRBJ1-1, with 7 bases identical to TRBD1. CDR1 and CDR2 (germline): SNHLY, FYNNEI. CDR3 length equals 16 residues. The junction had 14 bases not matched to a gene; V was cut back by 6 bases and J by 4 bases. CDR3 nucleotides: TGTGCCAGCAGGGACGACAGGGAGACTTTGGTCACTGAAGCTTTCTTT. Protein product: CASRDDRETLVTEAFF.

This clone is deemed medium-sized. This chain uses TRBV19 with TRBJ2-7; 11 nucleotides match TRBD1. CDR1 LNHDA and CDR2 SQIVND come from the germline V gene (reference sequence). The CDR3 length is 15 residues. The trim removed 7 bases at V and 5 bases at J, leaving 10 bases unmatched. The DNA of the CDR3 is TGTGCCAGTACCCCCCGGACAGGGGGCCTCGACGAGCAGTACTTC. This sequence encodes CASTPRTGGLDEQYF.

The chain joins TRBV4-1 to TRBJ1-2; 9 bases fit TRBD1. V shed 0 bases, J shed 4 bases, and the junction held 3 bases outside the gene matches. Germline loops: CDR1 MGHRA, CDR2 YSYEKL. The CDR3 consists of 15 residues. CDR3 sequence (DNA): TGCGCCAGCAGCCAAGAGTCGGGACAGGGCTATGGCTACACCTTC. It translates to CASSQESGQGYGYTF.

The chain is built from TRBV5-5 and TRBJ2-1; 11 bases are a match to TRBD1. Germline trimming cut 1 base from V and 5 bases from J; bases unmatched to any gene: 2. The CDR3 is 15 amino acids. CDR1 SGHKS and CDR2 YYEKEE come from the germline V gene (reference sequence). CDR3 region: CASSLSGQGDNEQFF. CDR3 DNA sequence: TGTGCCAGCAGCTTGTCGGGACAGGGGGACAATGAGCAGTTCTTC.

The V gene is TRBV7-2, the J gene TRBJ1-1; no firm D call. There are 14 residues in the CDR3. Germline CDR1 SGHTA, CDR2 FQGNSA. V lost 5 bases to trimming and J lost 10 bases, with 20 bases between them. CDR3 loop: CASSREGGLFRAFF. DNA of the CDR3: TGTGCCAGCAGCCGAGAGGGCGGGCTGTTTCGAGCTTTCTTT.

The chain is built from TRBV6-5 and TRBJ2-2; possibly TRBD2 for D (5 bases). The germline V and J ends were trimmed by 2 bases and 6 bases, with 16 bases remaining between them. The CDR3 runs 16 residues. CDR1 and CDR2 (germline): MNHEY, SVGAGI. CDR3 sequence (DNA): TGTGCCAGCAGTTACCCTGGACCCCTGGGAGCCGGGGAGCTGTTTTTT. It specifies CASSYPGPLGAGELFF.

The chain recombines TRBV7-2 with TRBJ2-3; TRBD1 matches 9 bases. The V gene's germline CDR1 is SGHTA and CDR2 FQGNSA. The CDR3 runs to 16 residues. After removal of 3 bases from V and 3 bases from J, the junction contained 7 bases not matched to a gene. Here the CDR3 DNA reads TGTGCCAGCAGCTTGGGCGTGGGACAGGGAACAGATACGCAGTATTTT. Its protein is CASSLGVGQGTDTQYF.

This clone is deemed medium-sized. V is TRBV2 and J is TRBJ2-1; D gene uncertain. V was shortened by 2 bases and J by 9 bases, with 8 bases between the two germline ends. The CDR3 covers 12 residues. Germline V lookup: CDR1 SNHLY, CDR2 FYNNEI. The CDR3 loop is CASSENLAEQFF. CDR3 bases: TGTGCCAGCAGTGAAAACTTAGCTGAGCAGTTCTTC.

The V call is TRBV5-1, the J call TRBJ2-2; perhaps TRBD1 as D (6 bases). The CDR3 extends over 17 amino acids. CDR1 SGHRS and CDR2 YFSETQ come from the germline V gene. V was trimmed by 1 base and J by 0 bases, leaving 13 bases between them. CDR3 protein: CASSLTGPLSNTGELFF. As DNA, the CDR3 is TGCGCCAGCAGCTTGACAGGGCCGCTCTCGAACACCGGGGAGCTGTTTTTT.

This clone was counted a few times. DNA of the CDR3: TGTGCCAGCAGTCCACCGACTCGACAGGTTCAGTACTTC. It codes for CASSPPTRQVQYF. This chain links TRBV27 with TRBJ2-4, with D maybe TRBD1 (6 bases). There are 13 residues in the CDR3. Germline CDR1 and CDR2: MNHEY and SMNVEV (reference sequence). V shed 5 bases and J shed 11 bases, with 16 bases lying between them.

This clone was counted only a few times. The chain links TRBV11-2 to TRBJ1-5, with 8 positions matching TRBD1. The ends lost 5 bases at V and 9 bases at J; junction bases unmatched: 12. The CDR3 is made up of 15 amino acids. Germline V gene lookup returns CDR1 SGHAT and CDR2 FQNNGV. The CDR3 reads CASSPTGVRGWPQHF. The CDR3 DNA sequence: TGTGCCAGCAGCCCGACAGGGGTTAGGGGGTGGCCCCAGCATTTT.

The gene calls are TRBV7-9 and TRBJ2-3, with 8 bases fitting TRBD2. Looked up from germline, CDR1 is SEHNR and CDR2 is FQNEAQ (reference sequence). This CDR3 is built from 16 residues. V dropped 3 bases and J dropped 6; count of bases not matched to a gene: 11. CDR3 nucleotides: TGTGCCAGCAGCTTCCCCGGGGGGGCAAGTTTCGATACGCAGTATTTT. Translating gives CASSFPGGASFDTQYF.

V usage is TRBV19 and J usage is TRBJ2-7; TRBD1 agrees at 12 bases. Germline-derived CDR1 and CDR2 are LNHDA and SQIVND (reference sequence). The CDR3 sequence is 16 residues long. Trimming at V came to 5 bases and at J to 7 bases, leaving 12 bases not matched to a gene. The CDR3 region has the DNA TGTGCCAGTAGTGCGCGCGGGACAGGGGGCGCGGGGGAGCAGTACTTC. This codes for CASSARGTGGAGEQYF. Based on the CDR3 plus reference TRBV19 and TRBJ2-7, the full variable domain is DGGITQSPKYLFRKEGQNVTLSCEQNLNHDAMYWYRQDPGQGLRLIYYSQIVNDFQKGDIAEGYSVSREKKESFPLTVTSAQKNPTAFYLCASSARGTGGAGEQYFGPGTRLTVT.